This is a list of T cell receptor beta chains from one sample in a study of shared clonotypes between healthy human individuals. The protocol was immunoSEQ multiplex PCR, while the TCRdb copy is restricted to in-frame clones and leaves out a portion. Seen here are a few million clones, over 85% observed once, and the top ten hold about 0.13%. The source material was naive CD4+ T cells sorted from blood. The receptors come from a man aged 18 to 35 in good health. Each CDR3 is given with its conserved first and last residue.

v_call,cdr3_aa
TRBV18,CASSPEGRTNEKLFF
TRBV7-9,CASSSNFDRGYYGYTF
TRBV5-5,CASSWVGTDLRAFF
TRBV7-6,CASSVQAGSADTQYF
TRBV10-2,CATRGERGSTGELFF
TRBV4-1,CASRRLAGGRSSTDTQYF
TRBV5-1,CASSLDGQQTEQFF
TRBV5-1,CASSSGHPSREQYF
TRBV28,CASSIMTGDVRETQYF
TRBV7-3,CASSNNGAYNEQFF
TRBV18,CASSPGQGYGYTF
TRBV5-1,CASSLGGDQPQHF
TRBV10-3,CAISESIGGEQYF
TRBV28,CASSSAKTSGGNNEQFF
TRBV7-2,CASSPIAGQAYNEQFF
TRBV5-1,CASSLGGGKTEAFF
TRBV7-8,CASSLSRDQYEQYF
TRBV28,CASTRHRPGPGEQYF
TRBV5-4,CASSLEENRPYNEQFF
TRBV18,CASSPPYNEQFF
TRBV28,CASSLRRESSTDTQYF